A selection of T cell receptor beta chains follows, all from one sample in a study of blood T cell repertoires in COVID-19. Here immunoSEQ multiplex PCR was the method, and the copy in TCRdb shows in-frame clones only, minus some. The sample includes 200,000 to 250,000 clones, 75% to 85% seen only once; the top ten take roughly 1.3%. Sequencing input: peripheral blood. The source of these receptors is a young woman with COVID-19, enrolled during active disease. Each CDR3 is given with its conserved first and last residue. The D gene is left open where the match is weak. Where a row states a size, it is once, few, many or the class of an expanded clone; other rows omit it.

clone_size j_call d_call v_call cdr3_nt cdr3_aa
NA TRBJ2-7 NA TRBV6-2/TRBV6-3 TGTGCCAGCAGTTACTCGAACAGGGTCTACGAGCAGTACTTC CASSYSNRVYEQYF
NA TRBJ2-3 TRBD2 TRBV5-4 TGTGCCAGCAGCTTACACTCCGGGACTAGCGGAACAGATACGCAGTATTTT CASSLHSGTSGTDTQYF
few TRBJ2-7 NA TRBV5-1 TGCGCCAGCAGCGCGGGGGCCCTCTACGAGCAGTACTTC CASSAGALYEQYF
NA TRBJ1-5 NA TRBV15 TGTGCCACCAGCAGAGACAGGGTTAATCAGCCCCAGCATTTT CATSRDRVNQPQHF
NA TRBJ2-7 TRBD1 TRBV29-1 TGCAGTTACAACAGGGGGACGAGCTCCTACGAGCAGTACTTC CSYNRGTSSYEQYF
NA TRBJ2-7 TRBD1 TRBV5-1 TGCGCCAGCAGCTTTCTACAGGGGATTTACTCCTACGAGCAGTACTTC CASSFLQGIYSYEQYF
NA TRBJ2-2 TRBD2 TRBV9 TGTGCCAGCAGCGTGGGGGGGACCGGGGAGCTGTTTTTT CASSVGGTGELFF
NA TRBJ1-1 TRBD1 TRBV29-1 TGCAGCGTTGCTGGGACAGGGACGACTGAAGCTTTCTTT CSVAGTGTTEAFF
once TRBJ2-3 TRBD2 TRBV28 TGTGCCAGCAGTTTTACTAGCGGATTCACAGATACGCAGTATTTT CASSFTSGFTDTQYF
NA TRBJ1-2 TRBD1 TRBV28 TGTGCCAGCAGTCGGACACAGGGGGCCTATGGCTACACCTTC CASSRTQGAYGYTF
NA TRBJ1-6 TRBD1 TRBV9 TGTGCCAGCAGCGCGGGGACAGGAGCCTATAATTCACCCCTCCACTTT CASSAGTGAYNSPLHF
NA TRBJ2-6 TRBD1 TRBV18 TGTGCCAGCTCATCTTTGGGACAGGGGATCTCTGGGGCCAACGTCCTGACTTTC CASSSLGQGISGANVLTF
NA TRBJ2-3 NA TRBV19 TGTGCCAGTAGTATAGGAGGCCTCCCGGATACGCAGTATTTT CASSIGGLPDTQYF
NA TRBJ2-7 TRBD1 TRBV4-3 TGCGCCAGCAGCCACGGACAGGGGGCCTACGAGCAGTACTTC CASSHGQGAYEQYF
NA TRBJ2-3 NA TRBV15 TGTGCCACCAGCAGAGATCGGGGTGGGGACTCGGCGCTAGCCCCAAAGTACACAGATACGCAGTATTTT CATSRDRGGDSALAPKYTDTQYF
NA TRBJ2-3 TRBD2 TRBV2 TGTGCCAGCAGAACTAGCGGGACACCCCTCCTAACAGATACGCAGTATTTT CASRTSGTPLLTDTQYF
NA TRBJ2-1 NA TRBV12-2 TGTGCAAGTCGCTTAGCCCCGGGGGTGGCTAGCGGGTACAATGAGCAGTTCTTC CASRLAPGVASGYNEQFF
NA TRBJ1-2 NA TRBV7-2 TGTGCCAGCAGCTTAAAGGGGTATGGCTACACCTTC CASSLKGYGYTF
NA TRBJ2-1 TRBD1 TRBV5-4 TGTGCCAGCAGCTTGGGGGGGGCAGGGGGCGACAATGAGCAGTTCTTC CASSLGGAGGDNEQFF
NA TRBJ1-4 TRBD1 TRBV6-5 TGTGCCAGCAGCCCGGGACAGGGCAATGAAAAACTGTTTTTT CASSPGQGNEKLFF
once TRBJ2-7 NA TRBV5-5 TGTGCCAGCAGCTTGAAGAGCTCCTACGAGCAGTACTTC CASSLKSSYEQYF
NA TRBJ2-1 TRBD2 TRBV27 TGTGCCAGCAGTCCACGGCTAGCGGGAGGGCGGAATGAGCAGTTCTTC CASSPRLAGGRNEQFF
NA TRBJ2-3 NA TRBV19 TGTGCCAGTAGTATCACGGGTAGGGGAAGCACAGATACGCAGTATTTT CASSITGRGSTDTQYF
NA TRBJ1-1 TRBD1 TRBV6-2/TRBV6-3 TGTGCCAGCAGTGGCACAGGGGGCTGGACTGAAGCTTTCTTT CASSGTGGWTEAFF